This is a list of T cell receptor beta chains from one sample in a study of Ad26.COV2.S vaccination and SARS-CoV-2 variants. Here immunoSEQ multiplex PCR was the method, and the copy in TCRdb shows in-frame clones only, minus some. The table lists fewer than 400,000 clones, over 75% of them singletons. Sequences were derived from peripheral blood, sampled in a trial of Ad26.COV2.S vaccine versus placebo. All receptors come from a person between 18 and 60 years old who received the Ad26.COV2.S COVID-19 vaccine or a placebo. The CDR3 runs from the conserved cysteine through the conserved F or W. The D gene is left open where the match is weak. The listing skips clone size in some rows; elsewhere it reads once, few, many or a size class.

size: NA; J: TRBJ2-7; D: NA; V: TRBV28; DNA: TGTGCCAGCAGCTCTCTCGCGGGGGCAGAAGGTGCCTACGAGCAGTACTTC; CDR3: CASSSLAGAEGAYEQYF
size: once; J: TRBJ2-4; D: NA; V: TRBV12-3/TRBV12-4; DNA: TGTGCCAGCAGTTTAGACACGAGGAACATTCAGTACTTC; CDR3: CASSLDTRNIQYF
size: NA; J: TRBJ2-7; D: TRBD2; V: TRBV7-2; DNA: TGTGCCAGCAGGGAAACAGGGACCGGGACTAGCCTCTCCTACGAGCAGTACTTC; CDR3: CASRETGTGTSLSYEQYF
size: once; J: TRBJ2-7; D: TRBD1; V: TRBV25-1; DNA: TGTGCCAGCAGTCTAGGACAGGGACTCTACGAGCAGTACTTC; CDR3: CASSLGQGLYEQYF
size: NA; J: TRBJ1-5; D: NA; V: TRBV21-1; DNA: TGTGCCAGCAGCAAAGGGGGACAGGGAGATCAGCCCCAGCATTTT; CDR3: CASSKGGQGDQPQHF
size: NA; J: TRBJ2-1; D: TRBD2; V: TRBV7-6; DNA: TGTGCCAGCAGCTTAGCTTCGGCTAGCGGAAACTACAATGAGCAGTTCTTC; CDR3: CASSLASASGNYNEQFF
size: NA; J: TRBJ1-1; D: NA; V: TRBV5-1; DNA: TGCGCCAGCAGTGTGAGGGAGAACACTGAAGCTTTCTTT; CDR3: CASSVRENTEAFF
size: NA; J: TRBJ1-4; D: NA; V: TRBV6-2/TRBV6-3; DNA: TGTGCCAGCAGTTACATCGGGGGTCGGGGTGAAAAACTGTTTTTT; CDR3: CASSYIGGRGEKLFF
size: NA; J: TRBJ2-1; D: TRBD2; V: TRBV9; DNA: TGTGCCAGCAGCAAGACTAGCGGGAGAGTCAATGAGCAGTTCTTC; CDR3: CASSKTSGRVNEQFF
size: NA; J: TRBJ2-7; D: TRBD1; V: TRBV13; DNA: TGTGCCAGCAGCTCCCGGGACAGGGGGCTCGAGCAGTACTTC; CDR3: CASSSRDRGLEQYF
size: NA; J: TRBJ2-3; D: TRBD2; V: TRBV29-1; DNA: TGCAGCACTCCCCGTCTAGCGGGAGTACCCGATACGCAGTATTTT; CDR3: CSTPRLAGVPDTQYF
size: NA; J: TRBJ1-1; D: NA; V: TRBV19; DNA: TGTGCCAGTAGTATCCAGGGTGGGAACACTGAAGCTTTCTTT; CDR3: CASSIQGGNTEAFF
size: once; J: TRBJ2-2; D: TRBD2; V: TRBV7-8; DNA: TGTGCCAGCAGCTTAGCGGGACTAGTTCAGTTTTTT; CDR3: CASSLAGLVQFF
size: NA; J: TRBJ1-2; D: TRBD1; V: TRBV5-4; DNA: TGTGCCAGCAGCTTGGTAAAAGGACAGGGCTATGGCTACACCTTC; CDR3: CASSLVKGQGYGYTF
size: NA; J: TRBJ1-2; D: NA; V: TRBV6-5; DNA: TGTGCCAGCAGCGCCACAGGGCTGGGCAACTATGGCTACACCTTC; CDR3: CASSATGLGNYGYTF